This T cell receptor beta chain was found in a study of blood T cell repertoires in COVID-19. The overall study: Researchers got acute and convalescent COVID-19 samples from the United States, Italy and Spain. T cells, B-cell-depleted T cells, or PBMCs supplied cDNA or gDNA.

Germline V CDR1 and CDR2: MNHNS, SASEGT. Trimming removed 2 bases from V and 12 bases from J; junction bases left unmatched: 3. This CDR3 has 13 residues. Authors' methods: How many nucleated cells were present was estimated from reference gene primer amplification. Using immunoSEQ multiplex PCR, the repertoire was profiled, and TCRdb retains in-frame clones only, with some absent. That table is the source of V, J and clone size, and D and trimming were worked out from the DNA. The data show tens of thousands of clones, 75% to 95% seen once. The clonotype was recovered from a man aged 55 to 70 with acute or convalescent COVID-19. The chain is built from TRBV6-1 and TRBJ1-4, with 10 positions matching TRBD1. Sequenced material: peripheral blood. In DNA, the CDR3 is TGTGCCAGCAGTGAACTGGGGACAGGGGAACTGTTTTTT. It specifies CASSELGTGELFF.